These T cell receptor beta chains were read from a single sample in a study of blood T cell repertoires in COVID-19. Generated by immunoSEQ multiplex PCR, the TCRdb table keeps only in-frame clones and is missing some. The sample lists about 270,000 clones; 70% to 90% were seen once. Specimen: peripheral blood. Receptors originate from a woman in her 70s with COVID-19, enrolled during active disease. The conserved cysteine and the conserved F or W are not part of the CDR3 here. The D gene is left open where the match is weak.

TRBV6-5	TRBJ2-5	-	ASSIPNGVGETQY
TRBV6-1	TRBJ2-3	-	ASSEGGGRTDTQY
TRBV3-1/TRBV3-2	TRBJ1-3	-	ASSPGARNTIY
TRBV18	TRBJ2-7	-	ASSPTAYEQY
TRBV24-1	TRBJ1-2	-	ATSDSDFGGYT
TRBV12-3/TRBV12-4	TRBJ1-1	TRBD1	ASSSYWDREAF
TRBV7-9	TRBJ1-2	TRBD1	ASSSDRGRPYGYT
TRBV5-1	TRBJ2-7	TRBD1	ASSSTGQLYEQY
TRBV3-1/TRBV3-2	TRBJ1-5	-	ASSQGQPPYSNQPQH
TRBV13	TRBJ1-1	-	ASSLVANTEAF
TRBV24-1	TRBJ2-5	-	ATSAPDSTQETQY
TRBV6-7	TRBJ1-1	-	ASTEDFGFEAF
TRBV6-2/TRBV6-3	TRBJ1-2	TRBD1	ASSYGPQGPYGYT
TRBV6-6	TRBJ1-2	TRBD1	ASRSGTGGSGYT
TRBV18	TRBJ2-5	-	ASSKSAVLRETQY
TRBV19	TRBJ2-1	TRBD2	ASSVLAGVTRNEQF
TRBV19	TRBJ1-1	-	ASQLRKMNTEAF
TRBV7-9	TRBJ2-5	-	ASAGFRETQY
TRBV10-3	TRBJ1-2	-	AISKGKSGYT
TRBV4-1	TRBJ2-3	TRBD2	ASSPKKGRAGEVSSTDTQY
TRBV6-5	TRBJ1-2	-	ASSYQGDSNYGYT
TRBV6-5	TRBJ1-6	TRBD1	ASSPRQGGNSPLH
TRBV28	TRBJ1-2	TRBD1	ASSLQGALHYGYT
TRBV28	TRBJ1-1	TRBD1	ASSPGTGGNTEAF
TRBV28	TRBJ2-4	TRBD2	ASRPSGGTKNIQY
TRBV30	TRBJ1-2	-	AWSVPGGGFYGYT
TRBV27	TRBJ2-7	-	ASSIRGRNEQY
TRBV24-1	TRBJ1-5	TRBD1	ATSDTGEGNQPQH
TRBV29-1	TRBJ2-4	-	SVEDSYGSAKNIQY
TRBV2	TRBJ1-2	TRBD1	ASGLDREGYGYT
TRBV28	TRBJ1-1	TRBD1	ASSSPGQGDTEAF
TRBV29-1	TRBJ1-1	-	SVEEQGYTEAF
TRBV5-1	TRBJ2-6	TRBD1	ASSHGQGAVGANVLT
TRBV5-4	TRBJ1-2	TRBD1	ASSTPGQGASGYT
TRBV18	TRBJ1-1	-	ASSPDIGTEAF
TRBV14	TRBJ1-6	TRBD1	ASSPMTGVETPLH
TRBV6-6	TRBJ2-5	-	ASSFSGQQETQY
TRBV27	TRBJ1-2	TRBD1	ASSSPGTGVYGYT
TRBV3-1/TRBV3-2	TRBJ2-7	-	ASSHRDGSEQY
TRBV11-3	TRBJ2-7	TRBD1	ASSANRGEQY
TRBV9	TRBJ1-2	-	ASSPDSNYGYT
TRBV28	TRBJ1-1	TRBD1	ASSVRTGTQAF
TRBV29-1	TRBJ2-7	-	SVGERGSYEQY
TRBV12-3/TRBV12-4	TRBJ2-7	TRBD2	ASSSGGAYEQY
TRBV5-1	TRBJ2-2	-	ASSPAGTGITGELF
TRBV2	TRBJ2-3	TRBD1	ASGQGGTDTQY